This T cell receptor beta chain came from a study of radiation and T cells in renal cell carcinoma. Study observations and caveats: Top tumor clonotypes rose in blood 2 weeks post-radiation, then contracted.

The length of the CDR3 is 14 residues. Trimming removed 6 bases from V and 4 bases from J, with 16 bases in between. CDR1 SQVTM and CDR2 ANQGSEA come from the germline V gene. The sample's time point: blood 4 weeks post-SBRT, at nephrectomy. As to treatment: 15 Gy SBRT to primary tumor, nephrectomy 4 weeks later. Nephrectomy followed 15 Gy stereotactic body radiation by 4 weeks. Radiation-treated patients gave blood at baseline, week 2 and week 4. Profiling relied on immunoSEQ multiplex PCR, and the TCRdb table lists in-frame clones only, not all of them. The data contain about 77,000 clones, less than 85% of them singletons. On this clone itself: No antigen is known for it.

The receptor comes from a woman aged 55-69 years with renal cell carcinoma. This specimen consisted of blood, obtained from a patient whose treatment included radiotherapy and nephrectomy. The rearrangement uses TRBV29-1 and TRBJ1-5, with a weak D call TRBD1 (5 bases). The CDR3 protein is CSVGDPQVNQPQHF. Written as DNA, the CDR3 is TGCAGCGTAGGGGATCCTCAAGTAAATCAGCCCCAGCATTTT.